This is a list of T cell receptor beta chains from one sample in a study of blood T cell repertoires in COVID-19. Sequenced by immunoSEQ multiplex PCR; TCRdb stores in-frame clones only, minus some. The table includes about 250,000 clones, more than 70% detected once. Sequences were obtained from peripheral blood. The receptors come from a man aged 35 to 55 with active or convalescent COVID-19. Both conserved end residues are part of each CDR3. A D gene is named only where the DNA matches it firmly. Expanded clones are given a class, and other clones once, few, many or no size at all.

d_gene: -; abundance: -; v_gene: TRBV2; j_gene: TRBJ1-1; len: 14; CDR3nt: TGTGCCAGCAGTGAGTCGAGATTGCGGGCGGAAGCTTTCTTT; CDR3aa: CASSESRLRAEAFF
d_gene: -; abundance: few; v_gene: TRBV12-3/TRBV12-4; j_gene: TRBJ1-4; len: 12; CDR3nt: TGTGCCAGCAGCTCGACACGAGAAAAACTGTTTTTT; CDR3aa: CASSSTREKLFF
d_gene: TRBD2; abundance: -; v_gene: TRBV6-5; j_gene: TRBJ2-3; len: 16; CDR3nt: TGTGCCAGCAGTTACACGGCGGGGGGTGCCACAGATACGCAGTATTTT; CDR3aa: CASSYTAGGATDTQYF
d_gene: -; abundance: -; v_gene: TRBV7-9; j_gene: TRBJ1-1; len: 13; CDR3nt: TGTGCCAGCGGACCAGGGGTGGGCACTGAAGCTTTCTTT; CDR3aa: CASGPGVGTEAFF
d_gene: -; abundance: -; v_gene: TRBV2; j_gene: TRBJ1-4; len: 14; CDR3nt: TGTGCCAGCAGTTTACTACGAACTAATGAAAAACTGTTTTTT; CDR3aa: CASSLLRTNEKLFF
d_gene: TRBD1; abundance: -; v_gene: TRBV3-1/TRBV3-2; j_gene: TRBJ1-4; len: 16; CDR3nt: TGTGCCAGCAGCCCGACAGGGGGTGGAACTAATGAAAAACTGTTTTTT; CDR3aa: CASSPTGGGTNEKLFF
d_gene: TRBD1; abundance: -; v_gene: TRBV6-5; j_gene: TRBJ2-7; len: 13; CDR3nt: TGTGCCGGCAGAATGGGACAGCTTTACGAGCAGTACTTC; CDR3aa: CAGRMGQLYEQYF
d_gene: -; abundance: -; v_gene: TRBV6-2/TRBV6-3; j_gene: TRBJ2-7; len: 14; CDR3nt: TGTGCCAGCAGTCCCCTACGGAACTCGGGGGAGCAGTACTTC; CDR3aa: CASSPLRNSGEQYF
d_gene: TRBD2; abundance: -; v_gene: TRBV5-1; j_gene: TRBJ2-6; len: 18; CDR3nt: TGCGCCAGCAGCTCTTTAGCGGGGAGTCTCTCTGGGGCCAACGTCCTGACTTTC; CDR3aa: CASSSLAGSLSGANVLTF
d_gene: -; abundance: -; v_gene: TRBV15; j_gene: TRBJ1-2; len: 13; CDR3nt: TGTGCCACCAGTACCATTCAGTTCTATGGCTACACCTTC; CDR3aa: CATSTIQFYGYTF
d_gene: TRBD2; abundance: -; v_gene: TRBV6-5; j_gene: TRBJ2-3; len: 16; CDR3nt: TGTGCCAGCAGTTTACCGGGACTAGGTGTTGCAGATACGCAGTATTTT; CDR3aa: CASSLPGLGVADTQYF
d_gene: TRBD1; abundance: few; v_gene: TRBV24-1; j_gene: TRBJ1-2; len: 14; CDR3nt: TGTGCCACCAGTGATATGACAGGGGGCGATGGCTACACCTTC; CDR3aa: CATSDMTGGDGYTF
d_gene: -; abundance: -; v_gene: TRBV19; j_gene: TRBJ2-7; len: 13; CDR3nt: TGTGCCAGTAGCGTCGGGGTTTCCTACGAGCAGTACTTC; CDR3aa: CASSVGVSYEQYF
d_gene: TRBD1; abundance: -; v_gene: TRBV6-1; j_gene: TRBJ1-5; len: 16; CDR3nt: TGTGCCAGCAGTGGTGCAGGGGGCTTGAGCAATCAGCCCCAGCATTTT; CDR3aa: CASSGAGGLSNQPQHF
d_gene: TRBD1; abundance: -; v_gene: TRBV5-4; j_gene: TRBJ2-1; len: 15; CDR3nt: TGTGCCAGCAGCTTACAGGGGGCGGTGAACAATGAGCAGTTCTTC; CDR3aa: CASSLQGAVNNEQFF
d_gene: TRBD1; abundance: -; v_gene: TRBV9; j_gene: TRBJ1-2; len: 15; CDR3nt: TGTGCCAGCAGCCCCGGAGGGACAGGGAGTGCGGGCTACACCTTC; CDR3aa: CASSPGGTGSAGYTF
d_gene: -; abundance: -; v_gene: TRBV18; j_gene: TRBJ1-1; len: 15; CDR3nt: TGTGCCAGCTCATCCCTCGAGGGAAGGCTCGGGGAAGCTTTCTTT; CDR3aa: CASSSLEGRLGEAFF
d_gene: -; abundance: -; v_gene: TRBV7-8; j_gene: TRBJ2-7; len: 15; CDR3nt: TGTGCCAGCAGCCCCCTAAACCTCCCTCCCTACGAGCAGTACTTC; CDR3aa: CASSPLNLPPYEQYF
d_gene: TRBD1; abundance: -; v_gene: TRBV6-5; j_gene: TRBJ1-2; len: 12; CDR3nt: TGTGCCAGCAGTTGGCAGGACAGGAGCTACACCTTC; CDR3aa: CASSWQDRSYTF
d_gene: -; abundance: few; v_gene: TRBV19; j_gene: TRBJ1-1; len: 15; CDR3nt: TGTGCCAGTAGTATTGCGGGGGTGGGGTCTCGGAAAGCTTTCTTT; CDR3aa: CASSIAGVGSRKAFF
d_gene: TRBD2; abundance: -; v_gene: TRBV7-2; j_gene: TRBJ2-2; len: 17; CDR3nt: TGTGCCAGCAGCTTCAGGATGGCGGGGGGGAACACCGGGGAGCTGTTTTTT; CDR3aa: CASSFRMAGGNTGELFF